These T cell receptor beta chains were read from a single sample in a study of blood T cell repertoires in COVID-19. Measured with immunoSEQ multiplex PCR; TCRdb has only the in-frame clones, and not every one. The table lists over 100,000 clones, 79% of them singletons. Sequenced material: peripheral blood. All receptors derive from a woman of 80 years or more with acute or convalescent COVID-19. The CDR3 runs from the conserved cysteine through the conserved F or W.

v_call cdr3_aa
TRBV7-2 CASRAGGVETQYF
TRBV29-1 CSVARQGAYGQYF
TRBV7-2 CASSLAGRYSPLHF
TRBV7-9 CASSLLPQGSLGNTIYF
TRBV7-9 CASSLGTSGSREQYF
TRBV2 CASSEQGSYNEQFF
TRBV18 CASSPLGANSFQETQYF
TRBV5-4 CASSQTVNTGELFF
TRBV3-1/TRBV3-2 CASSQDEAGGRDNEQFF
TRBV6-6 CASSLLRGQGANNEQFF
TRBV7-2 CASSRMQGTEAFF
TRBV15 CATSPDRGREQFF
TRBV19 CATERRGGEPFF
TRBV5-1 CASSLQETYGYTF
TRBV7-2 CASSLVQVNTEAFF
TRBV7-2 CASSPQTSQRFGDTQYF
TRBV19 CASSTDPRREKLFF
TRBV7-2 CASSLAGTGEQYF
TRBV19 CASTVRGNTEAFF
TRBV5-4 CASSLAKKGGTGELFF
TRBV6-2/TRBV6-3 CASSLERYNEQFF
TRBV19 CASSIGGFNNQPQHF
TRBV4-3 CASSQSPVAGGGGGANVLTF
TRBV24-1 CATRQDSNQPQHF
TRBV19 CASSQQGNIAYEQYF
TRBV6-5 CATSTGMNTEAFF
TRBV7-2 CASSSIRGLAFF
TRBV7-9 CASSFPGVRDTEAFF
TRBV6-6 CASRPSEGGYTF
TRBV5-1 CASSLAWGGTYNEQFF
TRBV6-5 CASSYGQYNTEAFF
TRBV2 CASSDAVSGYTF
TRBV28 CASHSNTEAFF
TRBV6-5 CASSGGRQETQYF
TRBV3-1/TRBV3-2 CASSQGSLGLATDTQYF
TRBV18 CASSLGTGKLNEQYF
TRBV9 CASSVATGASGSMNEQYF
TRBV19 CASSMRLNTGELFF
TRBV19 CASSITRGGYTGELFF
TRBV10-3 CAIRSGQGGNSPLHF
TRBV7-2 CASSLGLAGGTDTQYF
TRBV19 CASSIVRGSGQPQHF
TRBV7-3 CASSLNTGGSDTQYF
TRBV2 CASAGLAGTETQYF
TRBV25-1 CASRWDLEGNEQFF
TRBV6-2/TRBV6-3 CASSYPGTGSYEQYF
TRBV11-3 CASSFRGGSSSYNEQFF
TRBV12-3/TRBV12-4 CASSLVRNTEAFF
TRBV6-2/TRBV6-3 CASSRGQKATNEKLFF
TRBV9 CASSAQTRNTGELFF
TRBV9 CASTIGGGPETQYF
TRBV29-1 CSVHLGTGHSNEKLFF
TRBV4-3 CASSQEAGTGELFF
TRBV10-3 CAISQGNYNSPLHF
TRBV19 CATSERGTEKLFF
TRBV30 CAWYNPGQLNGYTF
TRBV5-1 CASSLSSSSDTQYF
TRBV7-2 CASSSRYNEQFF